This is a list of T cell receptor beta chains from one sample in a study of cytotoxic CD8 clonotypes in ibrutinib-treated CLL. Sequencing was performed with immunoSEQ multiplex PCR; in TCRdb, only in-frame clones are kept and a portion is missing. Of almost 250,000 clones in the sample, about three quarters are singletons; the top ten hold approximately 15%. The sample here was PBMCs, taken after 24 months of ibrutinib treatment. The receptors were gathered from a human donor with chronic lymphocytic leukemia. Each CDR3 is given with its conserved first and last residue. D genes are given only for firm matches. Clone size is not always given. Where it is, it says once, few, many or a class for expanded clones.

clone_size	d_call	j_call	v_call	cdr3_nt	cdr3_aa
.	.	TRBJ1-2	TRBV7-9	TGTGCCAGCAGCTCCCCACACCCTGATCCACTCTATGGCTACACCTTC	CASSSPHPDPLYGYTF
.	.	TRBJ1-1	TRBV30	TGTGCCTGGACCGAGAGTCGCAGGGGATACACTGAAGCTTTCTTT	CAWTESRRGYTEAFF
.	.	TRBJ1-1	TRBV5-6	TGTGCCAGCAGCTTTACAGGAGGCGGGGACACTGAAGCTTTCTTT	CASSFTGGGDTEAFF
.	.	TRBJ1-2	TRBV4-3	TGCGCCAGCAGCCAAGATGATTCAGCCAACTATGGCTACACCTTC	CASSQDDSANYGYTF
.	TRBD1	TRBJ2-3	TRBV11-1	TGTGCCAGCACCCATCAAGGGACAGCCCTCGGGGATACGCAGTATTTT	CASTHQGTALGDTQYF
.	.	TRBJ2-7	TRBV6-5	TGTGCCAGCAGTTCCAGGGGTTACGAGCAGTACTTC	CASSSRGYEQYF
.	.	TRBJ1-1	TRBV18	TGTGCCAGCTCACCTGAGCAGGGGCGGAACACTGAAGCTTTCTTT	CASSPEQGRNTEAFF
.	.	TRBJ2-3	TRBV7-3	TGTGCCAGCAGCGAGCAGGGTCCAGTCGGCACAGATACGCAGTATTTT	CASSEQGPVGTDTQYF
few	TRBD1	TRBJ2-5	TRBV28	TGTGCCACCGCGTCGGGACAGGGAACGTTGTACCAAGAGACCCAGTACTTC	CATASGQGTLYQETQYF
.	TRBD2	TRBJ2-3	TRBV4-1	TGCGCCAGCAGCCCCCTCCTAGCGGGCCTCGAAGATACGCAGTATTTT	CASSPLLAGLEDTQYF
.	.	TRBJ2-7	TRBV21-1	TGTGCCAGCACAAACCGCCGGGTGGAAAACGGACCCTACGAGCAGTACTTC	CASTNRRVENGPYEQYF
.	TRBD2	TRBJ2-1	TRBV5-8	TGTGCCAGCAGTCCTGGGGTAGCGGGAGCTTACAATGAGCAGTTCTTC	CASSPGVAGAYNEQFF
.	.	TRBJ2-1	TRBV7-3	TGTGCCAGCAGCTTTGGTCATAGCAACAATGAGCAGTTCTTC	CASSFGHSNNEQFF
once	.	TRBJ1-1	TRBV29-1	TGCAGCGTTGACGTTAGGGGGACGAACACTGAAGCTTTCTTT	CSVDVRGTNTEAFF
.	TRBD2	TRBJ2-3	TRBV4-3	TGCGCCAGCAGCCAAGTGAGCGGGAGGTCGGTAGATACGCAGTATTTT	CASSQVSGRSVDTQYF
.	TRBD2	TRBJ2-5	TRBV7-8	TGTGCCAGCAGCTTAGTCGGGGGGTCAGAGACCCAGTACTTC	CASSLVGGSETQYF
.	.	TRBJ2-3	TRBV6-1	TGTGCCAGCAGACCCAGCGGGACAGATACGCAGTATTTT	CASRPSGTDTQYF
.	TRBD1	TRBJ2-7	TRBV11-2	TGTGCCACCCGGGGACAGGAAAAGTACGAGCAGTACTTC	CATRGQEKYEQYF
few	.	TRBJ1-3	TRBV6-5	TGTGCCAGCAGTTACGGACAAAGCTCTGGAAACACCATATATTTT	CASSYGQSSGNTIYF
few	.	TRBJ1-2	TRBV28	TGTGCCAGCAGGGACACAGGGACTAACTATGGCTACACCTTC	CASRDTGTNYGYTF
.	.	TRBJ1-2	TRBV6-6	TGTGCCAGCATACCTGGCACCAACTATGGCTACACCTTC	CASIPGTNYGYTF
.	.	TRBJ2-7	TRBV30	TGTGCCTGGGGGGGACCGCCGAGGGACGAGCAGTACTTC	CAWGGPPRDEQYF
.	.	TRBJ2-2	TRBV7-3	TGTGCCAGCAGCTTAGCTTCGAGCACCGGGGAGCTGTTTTTT	CASSLASSTGELFF
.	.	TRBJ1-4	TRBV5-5	TGTGCCAGCAGCTCCCTTGGCGGGGCGGGGGAAAAACTGTTTTTT	CASSSLGGAGEKLFF
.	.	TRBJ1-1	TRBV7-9	TGTGCCAGCAGCCCCGACGACAGCTTGACTGAAGCTTTCTTT	CASSPDDSLTEAFF
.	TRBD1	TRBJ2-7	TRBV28	TGTGCCAGCAAGGGACAGGAAGCCTACGAGCAGTACTTC	CASKGQEAYEQYF
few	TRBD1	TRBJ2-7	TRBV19	TGTGCGGGGGGGACAGGGTCCTACGAGCAGTACTTC	CAGGTGSYEQYF
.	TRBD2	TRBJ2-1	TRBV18	TGTGCCAGCTCACCCGAGACTAGCGGCTTAAATGAGCAGTTCTTC	CASSPETSGLNEQFF
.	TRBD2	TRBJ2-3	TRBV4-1	TGCGCCAGCAGCTTCTCAGGGACTAGCAAGACAGATACGCAGTATTTT	CASSFSGTSKTDTQYF
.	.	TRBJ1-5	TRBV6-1	TGTGCCAGCAGTGAAGGTTTTGGTCAGAGAAATCAGCCCCAGCATTTT	CASSEGFGQRNQPQHF
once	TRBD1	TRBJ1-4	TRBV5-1	TGCGCCAGCAGCTTGGGACAGGGAGGCACAACTAATGAAAAACTGTTTTTT	CASSLGQGGTTNEKLFF
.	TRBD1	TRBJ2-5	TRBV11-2	TGTGCCAGCAGCTTAGGCGGGACAGGGGATGAGACCCAGTACTTC	CASSLGGTGDETQYF
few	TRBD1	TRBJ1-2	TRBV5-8	TGTGCCAGCAGGCCGACGGGACAGGGAACTGGCTACACCTTC	CASRPTGQGTGYTF
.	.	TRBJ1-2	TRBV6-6	TGTGCCAGCCTGGGCAGGGTCGGTGATTACACCTTC	CASLGRVGDYTF
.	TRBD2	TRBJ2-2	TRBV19	TGTGCCAGTAGTGGGGGACTAGCGGGAAAGACCGGGGAGCTGTTTTTT	CASSGGLAGKTGELFF
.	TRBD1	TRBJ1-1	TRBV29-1	TGCAGCGTAGCCACCGGGACAGGGGGAATTGCTGAAGCTTTCTTT	CSVATGTGGIAEAFF
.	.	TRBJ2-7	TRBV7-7	TGTGCTAGCAGCCCCGAACCAGGGTCCTCCTACGAGCAGTACTTC	CASSPEPGSSYEQYF
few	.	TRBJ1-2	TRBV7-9	TGTGCCAGCAGCCTGGGGCAGGTGGGGATATTATCTGACGGCTACACCTTC	CASSLGQVGILSDGYTF
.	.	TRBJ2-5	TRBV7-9	TGTGCCAGCAGCCCCTTGTCGGGCCAGTACTTC	CASSPLSGQYF
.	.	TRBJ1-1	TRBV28	TGTGCCTCGGACGGTAACACTGAAGCTTTCTTT	CASDGNTEAFF
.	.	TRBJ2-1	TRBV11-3	TGTGCCAGCAGCTTAGGTTCCGGGGAGCAGTTCTTC	CASSLGSGEQFF
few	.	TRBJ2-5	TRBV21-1	TGTGCCAGCACCTGGACTCAGGGGGTCGAGGAGACCCAGTACTTC	CASTWTQGVEETQYF
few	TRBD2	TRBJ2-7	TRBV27	TGTGCCAGCAGTAGGGGCGGCGCGGGAGTCCAGTACTTC	CASSRGGAGVQYF